These 16 T cell receptor beta chains came from one sample sequenced in a study of long-term antiretroviral therapy in people with HIV. The authors ran the immunoSEQ assay, v3.0, at survey level. TCRdb's copy holds only in-frame clones and misses some; the assay was immunoSEQ multiplex PCR. The table includes tens of thousands of clones, around 87% detected once. Material: unsorted PBMCs, obtained 0.2 years before starting antiretroviral therapy. The source is a man younger than 35 with HIV.

In DNA form, the CDR3 reads TGTGCCAGCAGCCCCCGGTCGGGACAGACATACGAGCAGTACTTC. It specifies CASSPRSGQTYEQYF. The chain recombines TRBV5-6 with TRBJ2-7; 7 bases are a match to TRBD1. There are 15 residues in the CDR3. Germline V lookup: CDR1 SGHDT, CDR2 YYEEEE. The V gene end was trimmed by 4 bases and the J gene end by 4 bases; junction bases not matched to a gene: 11.

This chain connects TRBV11-3 to TRBJ2-3, with D perhaps matching TRBD2 (6 bases). CDR3 length: 14 amino acids. The V and J ends lost 3 bases and 3 bases respectively, with 10 bases between them. Germline assignment: CDR1 SGHNT and CDR2 YENEEA. Here the CDR3 DNA reads TGTGCCAGCAGCTTGGGGGGAGTAACAGATACGCAGTATTTT. Its protein is CASSLGGVTDTQYF.

The chain is built from TRBV10-3 and TRBJ2-1; no reliable D call. Germline V gene lookup returns CDR1 ENHRY and CDR2 SYGVKD. There are 14 residues in the CDR3. V gave up 4 bases and J gave up 6 bases, with 13 bases separating them. The CDR3 DNA is TGTGCCATCAGTGGGGCAGCTCTTTTCAATGAGCAGTTCTTC. This gives the protein CAISGAALFNEQFF.

The chain couples TRBV19 to TRBJ1-1; 8 positions agree with TRBD1. The germline gives CDR1 LNHDA, CDR2 SQIVND (reference sequence). There are 17 residues in the CDR3. V gave up 6 bases and J gave up 0 bases; unmatched junction bases: 12. Here the CDR3 reads CASSIPGQASMNTEAFF. The CDR3, as DNA: TGTGCCAGTAGCATTCCGGGACAGGCATCAATGAACACTGAAGCTTTCTTT.

This clone was seen a single time. The genes are TRBV15 and TRBJ2-7, with a weak D call TRBD2 (6 bases). Trimming removed 3 bases at V and 7 bases at J, with 19 bases between. Germline V gives CDR1 LNHNV, CDR2 YYDKDF (reference sequence). This CDR3 comprises 15 residues. The CDR3 region has the DNA TGTGCCACCAGCAGGGCGGGACCGGGTGAGTGGGAGCAGTACTTC. As protein: CATSRAGPGEWEQYF. Full variable domain (rest looked up from reference TRBV15 and TRBJ2-7): DAMVIQNPRYQVTQFGKPVTLSCSQTLNHNVMYWYQQKSSQAPKLLFHYYDKDFNNEADTPDNFQSRRPNTSFCFLDIRSPGLGDTAMYLCATSRAGPGEWEQYFGPGTRLTVT.

The chain recombines TRBV11-1 with TRBJ2-1, with D hard to call. The CDR3 spans 12 residues. Between the trimmed V and J ends, which lost 3 bases and 9 bases, there was a span of 9 bases. Germline V CDR1 and CDR2: SGHAT, FQDESV (reference sequence). The DNA of the CDR3 is TGTGCCAGCAGCTTTCTTAACAGTGAGCAGTTCTTC. As protein: CASSFLNSEQFF.

The V call is TRBV6-5, the J call TRBJ2-7; 7 bases are shared with TRBD1. The CDR3 covers 14 residues. The J segment lost 2 bases and the V segment lost 4 bases, leaving 5 bases of the junction unmatched. CDR1 and CDR2 from the germline V gene are MNHEY and SVGAGI. The CDR3 loop reads CASSSRDSTYEQYF. The CDR3 DNA reads TGTGCCAGCAGTTCCCGGGACAGTACCTACGAGCAGTACTTC.

The genes are TRBV4-2 and TRBJ2-3; the match to TRBD1 covers 8 bases. The CDR3 covers 21 residues. V was pared by 0 bases and J by 4 bases, with 21 bases of the junction left unmatched. Germline values: CDR1 LGHNA, CDR2 YNFKEQ. The CDR3 nucleotides read TGTGCCAGCAGCCAAGAAGGAGGGGGACAGGCCCGTCTGATCCCGGCAGATACGCAGTATTTT. Translating gives CASSQEGGGQARLIPADTQYF.

This clone was found once. V usage is TRBV19 and J usage is TRBJ2-7, with TRBD2 as a possible D gene (5 bases). CDR3 length: 11 amino acids. Deletions cut 7 bases from V and 6 bases from J, with 10 bases between. The germline V gene has CDR1 LNHDA and CDR2 SQIVND (reference sequence). The CDR3 loop reads CASTSGGEQYF. Here the CDR3 DNA reads TGTGCCAGTACCTCAGGAGGCGAGCAGTACTTC.

V gene TRBV6-5 combines with J gene TRBJ1-1, with a tentative D call TRBD1 (6 bases). CDR1 and CDR2 (germline): MNHEY, SVGAGI. CDR3 length: 14 residues. Trimming left V 4 bases short and J 4 bases short, with 13 bases between. For the CDR3, the DNA is TGTGCCAGCAGTTCACAGGGATTGACCACTGAAGCTTTCTTT. Amino acids: CASSSQGLTTEAFF.

The J gene is TRBJ2-7, the V gene TRBV9; D is unclear. Looked up from germline, CDR1 is SGDLS and CDR2 is YYNGEE. V lost 4 bases and J lost 0, with 11 bases in between. This CDR3 comprises 14 residues. The CDR3 DNA is TGTGCCAGCAGCCCACGCGAGAGCTCCTACGAGCAGTACTTC. Translation gives CASSPRESSYEQYF.

CDR3 loop: CASGRVQGAYEQYF. CDR3 nucleotides: TGTGCCAGTGGGAGGGTTCAGGGGGCGTACGAGCAGTACTTC. The chain has TRBV19 and TRBJ2-7, with a weak D call TRBD1 (8 bases). The CDR3 spans 14 residues. Trimming pared 8 bases from V and 4 bases from J, leaving 18 bases between. Germline CDR1 LNHDA, CDR2 SQIVND (reference sequence).

The gene calls are TRBV7-9 and TRBJ2-5; TRBD2 aligns across 13 bases. The CDR3 loop spans 18 amino acids. CDR1 and CDR2 from the germline V gene are SEHNR and FQNEAQ (reference sequence). V lost 4 bases to trimming and J lost 4 bases; unmatched junction nucleotides: 12. CDR3 region: CASSSLVGLAGVIETQYF. CDR3 nucleotide sequence: TGTGCCAGCAGCTCTCTTGTAGGACTAGCGGGAGTAATAGAGACCCAGTACTTC.

The chain joins TRBV11-3 to TRBJ2-1; maybe TRBD1 (6 bases). This CDR3 is built from 12 residues. V was trimmed by 5 bases and J by 6 bases, leaving 8 bases between them. CDR1 and CDR2 from the germline V gene are SGHNT and YENEEA. The CDR3 region is CASSTDSNEQFF. As DNA, the CDR3 is TGTGCCAGCAGCACGGACAGCAATGAGCAGTTCTTC.

The chain recombines TRBV5-6 with TRBJ1-2, with TRBD1 identical over 7 bases. The CDR3 has 15 amino acids. CDR1 SGHDT and CDR2 YYEEEE come from the germline V gene. Trimming at V came to 4 bases and at J to 4 bases, leaving 10 bases not matched to a gene. CDR3 residues: CASSASDREFYGYTF. As DNA, the CDR3 is TGTGCCAGCAGCGCCAGTGACAGGGAGTTCTATGGCTACACCTTC.

V usage is TRBV6-1 and J usage is TRBJ1-4; D is unresolved. The CDR3 runs 13 residues. CDR1 and CDR2 (germline): MNHNS, SASEGT. V shed 8 bases and J shed 5 bases, with 12 bases lying between them. The CDR3 spells CASVRTGNEKLFF. The CDR3 DNA is TGTGCCAGCGTTAGGACGGGCAATGAAAAACTGTTTTTT.